The clone carrying this TCR beta chain was detected ten times or more. Its antigen is as yet unknown. The data were obtained in a study of human T cells and chemical hapten exposure. The overall study: The study traced per-sample TCR yield variation mainly to small differences in pooled library volumes. Whole-study findings and limits: Those TCRs sitting above 1 in 1000 frequency stayed the same with DPC sensitization.

Library preparation tagged each individual cDNA molecule with a unique molecular identifier. TCRdb passed the RACE reads through MiXCR, listing each CDR3 protein once. This table holds approximately 110,000 distinct CDR3 sequences, 9.5% to 11% found once. Documented time point: patch test 1, 2 weeks after DPC sensitization. Specified treatment: therapeutic diphenylcyclopropenone sensitization with weekly scalp DPC. Suited to DPC and affected by alopecia, the donors ranged from 18 to 70 years old. The sequence was obtained from a woman in her 40s with alopecia areata. Some clones in this sample may be carry-over from other donors' samples. The sample in question was whole blood, obtained in connection with sensitization to the hapten diphenylcyclopropenone (DPC).

In DNA, the CDR3 is TGTGCCAGCAGCTTTGGAGGGGCCGGTGATCAGCCCCAGCATTTT. Translating gives CASSFGGAGDQPQHF. This sequence joins TRBV7-2 and TRBJ1-5; TRBD1 might be the D (5 bases). Germline CDR1 is SGHTA and CDR2 is FQGNSA. The ends were cut back, 3 bases at V and 5 bases at J, with 14 bases in the middle. The CDR3 sequence is 15 residues long.